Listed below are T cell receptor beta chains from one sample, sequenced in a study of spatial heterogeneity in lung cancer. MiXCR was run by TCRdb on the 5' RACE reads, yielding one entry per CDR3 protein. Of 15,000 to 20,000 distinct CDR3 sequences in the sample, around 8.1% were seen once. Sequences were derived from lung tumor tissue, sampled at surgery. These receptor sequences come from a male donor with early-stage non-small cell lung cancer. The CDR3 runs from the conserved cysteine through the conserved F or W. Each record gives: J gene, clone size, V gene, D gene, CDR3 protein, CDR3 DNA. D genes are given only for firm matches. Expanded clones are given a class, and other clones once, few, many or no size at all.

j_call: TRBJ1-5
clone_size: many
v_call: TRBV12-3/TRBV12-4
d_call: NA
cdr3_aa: CASRTGSQPQHF
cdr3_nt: TGTGCCAGCAGAACAGGGTCTCAGCCCCAGCATTTT

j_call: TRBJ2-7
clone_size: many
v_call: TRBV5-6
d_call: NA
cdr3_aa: CASSLDRTGAILSYEQYF
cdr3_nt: TGTGCCAGCAGCTTGGACCGCACGGGGGCCATCCTCTCCTACGAGCAGTACTTC

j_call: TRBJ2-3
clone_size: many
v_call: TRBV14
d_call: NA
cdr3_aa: CASSQASTDTQYF
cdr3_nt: TGTGCCAGCAGCCAAGCCAGCACAGATACGCAGTATTTT

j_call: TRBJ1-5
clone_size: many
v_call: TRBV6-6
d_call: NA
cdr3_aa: CASSSPTSSNQPQHF
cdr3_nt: TGTGCCAGCAGTTCACCCACCAGTAGCAATCAGCCCCAGCATTTT

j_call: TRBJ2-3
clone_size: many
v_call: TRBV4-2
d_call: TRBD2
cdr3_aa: CASSQDGQRGAPTDTQYF
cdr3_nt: TGTGCCAGCAGCCAAGATGGGCAGCGGGGGGCCCCCACAGATACGCAGTATTTT

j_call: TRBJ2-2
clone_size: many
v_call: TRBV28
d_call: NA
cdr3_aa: CASSLQRAPNTGELFF
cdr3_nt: TGTGCCAGCAGTTTGCAGAGAGCCCCGAACACCGGGGAGCTGTTTTTT

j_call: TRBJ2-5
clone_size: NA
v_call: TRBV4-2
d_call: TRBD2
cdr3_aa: CASSQVVGRGGTQYF
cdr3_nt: TGTGCCAGCAGCCAAGTCGTCGGGCGGGGGGGGACCCAGTACTTC

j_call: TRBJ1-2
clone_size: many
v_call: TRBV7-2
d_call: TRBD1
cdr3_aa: CASSLARTGRDYGYTF
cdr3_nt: TGTGCCAGCAGCTTAGCCCGGACAGGGCGAGACTATGGCTACACCTTC

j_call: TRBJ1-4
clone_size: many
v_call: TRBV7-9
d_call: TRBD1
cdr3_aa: CASSLRQGGEKLFF
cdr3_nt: TGTGCCAGCAGCTTAAGACAGGGGGGTGAAAAACTGTTTTTT

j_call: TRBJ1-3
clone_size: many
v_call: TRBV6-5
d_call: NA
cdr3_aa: CASSLLSGNTIYF
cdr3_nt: TGTGCCAGCAGTCTCCTCTCTGGAAACACCATATATTTT

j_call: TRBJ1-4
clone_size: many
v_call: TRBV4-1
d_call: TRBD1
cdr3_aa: CASSQRPGTADEKLFF
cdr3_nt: TGCGCCAGCAGCCAACGTCCCGGGACAGCTGATGAAAAACTGTTTTTT

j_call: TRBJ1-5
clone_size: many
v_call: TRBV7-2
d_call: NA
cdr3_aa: CASSLGWGGGNQPQHF
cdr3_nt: TGTGCCAGCAGCTTAGGGTGGGGGGGCGGCAATCAGCCCCAGCATTTT

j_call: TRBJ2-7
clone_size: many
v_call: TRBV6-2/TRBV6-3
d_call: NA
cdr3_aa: CAIAFGGEQYF
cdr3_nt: TGTGCCATCGCTTTCGGGGGCGAGCAGTACTTC

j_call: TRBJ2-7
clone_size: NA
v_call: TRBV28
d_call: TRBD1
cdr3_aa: CASSSRDRGHPQYF
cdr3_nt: TGTGCCAGCAGTTCCAGGGACAGGGGGCATCCGCAGTACTTC

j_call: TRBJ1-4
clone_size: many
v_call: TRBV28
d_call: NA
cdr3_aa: CASSLQGSAEKLFF
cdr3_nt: TGTGCCAGCAGTTTACAGGGTTCGGCGGAAAAACTGTTTTTT

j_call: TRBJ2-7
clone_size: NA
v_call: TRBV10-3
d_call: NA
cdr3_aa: CAIKGDVTYEQYF
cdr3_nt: TGTGCCATCAAGGGGGACGTAACCTACGAGCAGTACTTC

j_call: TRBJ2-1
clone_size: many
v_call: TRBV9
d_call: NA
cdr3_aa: CASSVAPQTGGGNEQFF
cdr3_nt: TGTGCCAGCAGCGTAGCCCCACAAACCGGGGGAGGTAATGAGCAGTTCTTC

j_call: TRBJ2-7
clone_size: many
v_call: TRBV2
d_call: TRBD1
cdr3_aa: CASSERRQGKNEQYF
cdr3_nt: TGTGCCAGCAGTGAAAGGCGACAGGGGAAGAACGAGCAGTACTTC

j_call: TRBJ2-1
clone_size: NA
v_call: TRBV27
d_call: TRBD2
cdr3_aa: CASSFSLAGGRNEQFF
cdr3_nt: TGTGCCAGCAGTTTTTCTTTAGCGGGGGGTCGCAATGAGCAGTTCTTC

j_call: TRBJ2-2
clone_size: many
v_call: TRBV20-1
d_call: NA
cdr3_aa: CSAISYTGELFF
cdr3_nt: TGCAGTGCTATTAGTTACACCGGGGAGCTGTTTTTT

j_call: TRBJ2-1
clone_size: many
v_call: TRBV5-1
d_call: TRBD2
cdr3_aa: CASSLSGGGAHEQFF
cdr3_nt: TGCGCCAGCAGCTTGAGCGGCGGGGGGGCACATGAGCAGTTCTTC

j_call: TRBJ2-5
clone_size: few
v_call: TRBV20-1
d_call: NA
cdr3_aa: CSARGQGSNAQETQYF
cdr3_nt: TGCAGTGCTAGGGGCCAGGGGAGCAATGCCCAAGAGACCCAGTACTTC

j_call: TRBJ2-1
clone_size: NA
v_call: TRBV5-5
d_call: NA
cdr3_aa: CASSLGTPPTDEQFF
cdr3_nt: TGTGCCAGCAGCCTTGGGACCCCTCCAACGGATGAGCAGTTCTTC

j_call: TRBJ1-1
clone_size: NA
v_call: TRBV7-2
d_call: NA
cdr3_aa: CASSLVTEAFF
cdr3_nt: TGTGCCAGCTCCCTCGTGACTGAAGCTTTCTTT

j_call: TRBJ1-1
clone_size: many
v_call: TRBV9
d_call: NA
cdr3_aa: CASSVAVGGRAFF
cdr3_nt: TGTGCCAGCAGCGTAGCGGTCGGGGGGCGAGCTTTCTTT

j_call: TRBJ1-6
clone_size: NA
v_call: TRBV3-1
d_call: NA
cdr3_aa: CASSQVALTSSYNSPLHF
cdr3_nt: TGTGCCAGCAGCCAGGTTGCGCTCACGAGCTCCTATAATTCACCCCTCCACTTT

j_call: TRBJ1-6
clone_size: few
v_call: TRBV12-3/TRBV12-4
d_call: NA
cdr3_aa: CASSPDRLSSYNSPLHF
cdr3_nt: TGTGCCAGCAGCCCCGATCGTCTGAGCTCCTATAATTCACCCCTCCACTTT

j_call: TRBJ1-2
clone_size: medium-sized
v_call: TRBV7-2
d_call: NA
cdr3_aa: CASSSRQANYGYTF
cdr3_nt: TGTGCCAGCAGCTCCCGACAGGCGAACTATGGCTACACCTTC

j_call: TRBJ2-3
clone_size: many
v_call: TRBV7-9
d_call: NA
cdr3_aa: CASSSRQVVVTDTQYF
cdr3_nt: TGTGCCAGCAGCTCCCGCCAGGTGGTGGTTACAGATACGCAGTATTTT

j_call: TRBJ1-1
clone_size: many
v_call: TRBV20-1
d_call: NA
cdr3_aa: CRVPSGRENTEAFF
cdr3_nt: TGCAGGGTTCCCTCCGGCCGAGAGAACACTGAAGCTTTCTTT